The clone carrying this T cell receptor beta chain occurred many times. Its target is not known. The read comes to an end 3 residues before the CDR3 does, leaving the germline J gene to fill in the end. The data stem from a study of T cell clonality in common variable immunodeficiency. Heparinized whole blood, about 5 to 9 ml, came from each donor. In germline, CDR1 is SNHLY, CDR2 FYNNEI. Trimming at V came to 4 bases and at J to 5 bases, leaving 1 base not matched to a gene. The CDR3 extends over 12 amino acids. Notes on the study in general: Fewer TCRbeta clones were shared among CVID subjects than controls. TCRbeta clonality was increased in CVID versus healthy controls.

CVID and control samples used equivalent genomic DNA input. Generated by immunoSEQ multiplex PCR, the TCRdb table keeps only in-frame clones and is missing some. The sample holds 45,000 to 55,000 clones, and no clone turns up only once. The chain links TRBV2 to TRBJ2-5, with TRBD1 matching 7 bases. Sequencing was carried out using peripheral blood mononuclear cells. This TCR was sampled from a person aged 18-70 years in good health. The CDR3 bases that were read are TGTGCCAGCAGTGTACAGGGGGAGACC. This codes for CASSVQGET. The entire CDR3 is CASSVQGETQYF.